This TCR beta chain stems from a study of blood T cell repertoires in COVID-19. As for the study in general: T cells, B-cell-depleted T cells, or PBMCs supplied cDNA or gDNA.

Profiling relied on immunoSEQ multiplex PCR, and the TCRdb table lists in-frame clones only, not all of them. The sample consists of roughly 85,000 clones, 86% of them appearing once. Trimming at V came to 3 bases and at J to 3 bases, leaving 13 bases not matched to a gene. The CDR3 totals 18 residues. Germline loops: CDR1 PRHDT, CDR2 FYEKMQ (reference sequence). This sequence joins TRBV13 and TRBJ2-3; 9 nucleotides agree with TRBD2. The clonotype was recovered from a man aged 45-60 years with active or convalescent COVID-19. Source material: peripheral blood. In nucleotides, the CDR3 is TGTGCCAGCAGCTTTTTCCCTCTAGCGGGGACACTGACAGATACGCAGTATTTT. It specifies CASSFFPLAGTLTDTQYF.